The clone carrying this T cell receptor beta chain turned up a few times. Antigen specificity is unknown. The V gene lost 4 bases and the J gene lost 0 bases, with 10 bases spanning the gap. Germline CDR1 is GTSNPN and CDR2 is SVGIG (reference sequence). This CDR3 is 13 amino acids long. This sample was taken from a study of cytomegalovirus exposure and HLA in healthy donors. Overall study results and limits: Previous analysis showed most TCR beta V segments were productive about 87% or about 30% of the time. CMV antigen specificity was confirmed in vitro for three CMV-associated chains.

Use of 60 Vbeta and 13 Jbeta primers characterized the PCR. Clones were read by immunoSEQ multiplex PCR, and TCRdb kept only the in-frame ones, dropping some. This table holds 97,000 or so clones, less than 9.5% found once. This chain links TRBV30 with TRBJ2-7, with no clear D. This sequence was found in a man between 45 and 60 years old in good health and CMV-seropositive. Material: PBMCs. The CDR3 DNA follows: TGTGCCTGGACAGGTCTAAGCTCCTACGAGCAGTACTTC. Protein: CAWTGLSSYEQYF.